One T cell receptor beta chain is described in this entry. This CDR3 has 14 residues. CDR1 is SEHNR, CDR2 FQNEAQ, per germline (reference sequence). V was pared by 5 bases and J by 7 bases, with 7 bases of the junction left unmatched. The data belong to a study of technical replicates of blood from a handful of donors. The data were produced by immunoSEQ multiplex PCR, yet TCRdb's version contains in-frame clones alone and is incomplete. Of 45,000 to 65,000 clones listed, approximately 94% are singletons. The V call is TRBV7-9, the J call TRBJ2-1; 8 bases are shared with TRBD2. This receptor was identified in a human donor in good health. Sequenced: T cells isolated from PBMCs. The DNA of the CDR3 is TGTGCCAGCAGCATAAGCGGGAGTGGGAATGAGCAGTTCTTC. Translating it yields CASSISGSGNEQFF.